These 14 T cell receptor beta chains originate from one sample sequenced in a study of T cell changes during pregnancy in multiple sclerosis. Repertoires were generated with immunoSEQ multiplex PCR, while TCRdb's copy carries only in-frame clones and drops some. This table holds more than 55,000 clones, approximately 90% found once. The material was peripheral blood, obtained in the second trimester of pregnancy. These receptor sequences come from a female donor with multiple sclerosis, enrolled in a pregnancy study.

The gene calls are TRBV7-2 and TRBJ2-7, with a weak D call TRBD2 (5 bases). This CDR3 region has 13 residues. V lost 5 bases, J lost 0 bases, and 8 bases lay in between. Germline CDR1 and CDR2: SGHTA and FQGNSA. The CDR3 loop reads CASSREFSYEQYF. DNA for the CDR3: TGTGCCAGCAGCCGGGAATTCTCCTACGAGCAGTACTTC.

The V gene is TRBV18, the J gene TRBJ1-2, with D perhaps TRBD1 (5 bases). The CDR3 contains 15 residues. Trimming left V 3 bases short and J 3 bases short, with 14 bases between. Germline CDR1 KGHSH, CDR2 LQKENI. CDR3 in DNA: TGTGCCAGCTCACCCGTGGGCAGGGCGGACTATGGCTACACCTTC. Translating it yields CASSPVGRADYGYTF.

The chain couples TRBV2 to TRBJ1-1; TRBD1 matches at 9 bases. V shed 6 bases and J 0 bases; nucleotides not matched to a gene: 11. The germline V gene has CDR1 SNHLY and CDR2 FYNNEI. CDR3 length: 17 amino acids. CDR3 protein: CASSTGTGRVMNTEAFF. The CDR3 nucleotides are TGTGCCAGCAGCACCGGGACAGGGAGGGTCATGAACACTGAAGCTTTCTTT. The full variable domain, in which reference TRBV2 and TRBJ1-1 provide the parts outside the CDR3, is EPEVTQTPSHQVTQMGQEVILRCVPISNHLYFYWYRQILGQKVEFLVSFYNNEISEKSEIFDDQFSVERPDGSNFTLKIRSTKLEDSAMYFCASSTGTGRVMNTEAFFGQGTRLTVV.

The chain couples TRBV30 to TRBJ2-7; D unresolved. CDR3 length: 12 amino acids. Trimming removed 3 bases at V and 0 bases at J, with 6 bases between. CDR1 and CDR2 from the germline V gene are GTSNPN and SVGIG (reference sequence). CDR3 nucleotide sequence: TGTGCCTGGAGCGTCAGCTCCTACGAGCAGTACTTC. Its protein product is CAWSVSSYEQYF.

The rearrangement joins TRBV9 to TRBJ2-1; 8 positions match TRBD2. The CDR3 spans 14 residues. The junction had 5 bases not matched to a gene; V was cut back by 7 bases and J by 2 bases. The germline V gene encodes CDR1 SGDLS and CDR2 YYNGEE. In DNA, the CDR3 is TGTGCCAGCCGGGGGGGAGAAGCCTACAATGAGCAGTTCTTC. Translating it yields CASRGGEAYNEQFF.

The chain has TRBV5-1 and TRBJ2-1; 7 bases agree with TRBD1. The CDR3 covers 15 residues. Germline CDR1 reads SGHRS; CDR2 reads YFSETQ. The ends lost 3 bases at V and 8 bases at J; junction bases unmatched: 11. DNA for the CDR3: TGCGCCAGCAGCTATAGGACAGGTGGTGACGATGAGCAGTTCTTC. Its protein is CASSYRTGGDDEQFF.

This clone was counted once. The V and J genes are TRBV28 and TRBJ1-6; D possibly corresponds to TRBD1 (5 bases). This CDR3 contains 14 residues. V was cut by 0 bases and J by 7 bases, with 7 bases left in between. Germline CDR1 and CDR2: MDHEN and SYDVKM. The CDR3 loop is CASSLWEGNSPLHF. The CDR3 DNA is TGTGCCAGCAGTTTATGGGAGGGGAATTCACCCCTCCACTTT. Supplemented by reference TRBV28 and TRBJ1-6, the full variable domain reads DVKVTQSSRYLVKRTGEKVFLECVQDMDHENMFWYRQDPGLGLRLIYFSYDVKMKEKGDIPEGYSVSREKKERFSLILESASTNQTSMYLCASSLWEGNSPLHFGNGTRLTVT.

CDR3 in amino acids: CASSPPSRGSNQPQHF. The CDR3 DNA reads as TGTGCCAGCTCACCACCATCCAGGGGGAGCAATCAGCCCCAGCATTTT. This chain connects TRBV18 to TRBJ1-5; TRBD1 aligns across 7 bases. The germline V gene encodes CDR1 KGHSH and CDR2 LQKENI. CDR3 length equals 16 residues. V shed 0 bases and J 1 base; nucleotides not matched to a gene: 3.

The rearrangement links TRBV6-5 to TRBJ1-3; D not resolved. CDR1 and CDR2 from the germline V gene are MNHEY and SVGAGI. The V and J ends lost 2 bases and 4 bases respectively, with 9 bases between them. This CDR3 region has 14 residues. CDR3 nucleotide sequence: TGTGCCAGCAGTTACCGGGGAGGCGGAAACACCATATATTTT. Its protein is CASSYRGGGNTIYF.

This clone has a single count. The V and J genes are TRBV19 and TRBJ1-1, with a tentative D call TRBD1 (6 bases). Germline V gene data show CDR1 as LNHDA and CDR2 as SQIVND (reference sequence). Trimming took off 4 bases at V and 0 bases at J, with 15 bases between the two ends. This CDR3 is built from 16 residues. The CDR3 bases are TGTGCCAGTAGTACGACAGGTCGATTGATGAACACTGAAGCTTTCTTT. It specifies CASSTTGRLMNTEAFF.

The rearrangement joins TRBV13 to TRBJ2-5; 9 bases align to TRBD2. This CDR3 contains 15 residues. The germline V gene has CDR1 PRHDT and CDR2 FYEKMQ (reference sequence). Trimming took 4 bases from V and 5 from J; bases not matched to a gene: 8. CDR3 loop: CASSSRTSAGETQYF. CDR3 bases: TGTGCCAGCAGCTCACGGACTAGCGCGGGGGAGACCCAGTACTTC.

The chain joins TRBV30 to TRBJ1-3, with D possibly being TRBD1 (5 bases). Between the trimmed V and J ends, which lost 3 bases and 1 base, there was a span of 13 bases. CDR3 size: 15 residues. Germline-derived CDR1 and CDR2 are GTSNPN and SVGIG (reference sequence). The CDR3 sequence is CAWSLGALSGNTIYF. Here the CDR3 DNA reads TGTGCCTGGAGCTTAGGGGCGCTGTCTGGAAACACCATATATTTT.

On this clone: Additional DNA sequences in this sample encode the identical CDR3. The chain has TRBV5-1 and TRBJ2-3; 8 nucleotides agree with TRBD1. Germline assignment: CDR1 SGHRS and CDR2 YFSETQ. The CDR3 has 14 amino acids. Trimming took 4 bases from V and 4 from J; bases not matched to a gene: 5. CDR3 DNA sequence: TGCGCCAGCAGCCTTGCAGGGGGCCCAGATACGCAGTATTTT. Protein: CASSLAGGPDTQYF.

The CDR3 nucleotides are TGTGCCAGCAGCCCGGCCAGGGGGAGCTCCTACGAGCAGTACTTC. Translation: CASSPARGSSYEQYF. The chain employs TRBV5-6 and TRBJ2-7; 7 bases map to TRBD1. This CDR3 has 15 residues. In germline, CDR1 is SGHDT, CDR2 YYEEEE. The trim removed 4 bases at V and 0 bases at J, leaving 7 bases unmatched.